This TCR beta chain was identified during a study of T cell responses to AZD1222 COVID-19 vaccine. With respect to this clone: Antigen specificity is unknown.

Study-wide results and caveats: White British donors predominated, females outnumbered males, and clonal diversity was possibly underestimated.

The germline V gene has CDR1 SNHLY and CDR2 FYNNEI. The CDR3 has 12 amino acids. Trimming left V 7 bases short and J 4 bases short, with 9 bases between. Profiled with immunoSEQ multiplex PCR; TCRdb holds only in-frame clones, not every one. This sample has 90,000 to 150,000 clones, with about 90% found just once. This clonotype originated in an adult in good health. The sequencing here drew on peripheral blood, taken on day 0 of AZD1222 vaccination. The chain carries TRBV2 and TRBJ2-3, with D uncertain. CDR3: CASNSLPDTQYF. The CDR3, as DNA: TGTGCCAGCAATAGTTTACCAGATACGCAGTATTTT.